The sample holds a few counts of the clone carrying this TCR beta chain. As yet, its antigen is unknown. The CDR3 is made up of 14 amino acids. With 3 bases removed from V and 0 bases from J, the gap between germline ends came to 8 bases. CDR1 and CDR2 (germline): SGHTA, FQGTGA. This entry is derived from a study of T-cell reconstitution after alpha-beta-depleted transplantation in children. Notes on the study in general: Reportedly, only several hundred clones from non-depleted graft cells drove alpha-beta T-cell counts at about two months.

The TCRbeta library incorporated unique molecular identifiers. TCRdb re-called the PCR reads through MiXCR, storing one row per CDR3 protein. This table has some 200,000 distinct CDR3 sequences, under 8.5% appearing once. The sequence derives from a boy between 2 and 15 years old with acute lymphoblastic leukemia, due to receive a stem cell transplant. This sequence joins TRBV7-3 and TRBJ2-5, with D possibly TRBD2 on 5 matching bases. Material: PBMCs, obtained before TCRalphabeta/CD19-depleted stem cell transplant. Written as DNA, the CDR3 is TGTGCCAGCAGCTTGTTCGGGGACCAAGAGACCCAGTACTTC. Translated: CASSLFGDQETQYF.